What follows are 7 T cell receptor beta chains derived from one specimen sequenced in a study of neurological immune-mediated disorders. TCRdb reprocessed the 5' RACE reads with MiXCR, giving one entry per CDR3 protein. The data contain roughly 80,000 distinct CDR3 sequences, approximately 10% of them singletons. Source material: PBMCs. The receptors shown here come from a middle-aged man in good health.

Many counts were recorded for this clonotype. The rearrangement joins TRBV2 to TRBJ2-1, with D hard to call. The CDR3 is 12 residues long. Trimming stripped 6 bases from V and 8 bases from J, with 11 bases between. Germline V gene data show CDR1 as SNHLY and CDR2 as FYNNEI. CDR3 bases: TGTGCCAGCAGCCTATCAGGATATGAGCAGTTCTTC. It is translated as CASSLSGYEQFF.

This clonotype appeared many times. The chain combines TRBV12-3 or TRBV12-4 with TRBJ2-7, with D possibly matching TRBD1 (6 bases). V dropped 3 bases and J dropped 1 base, with 16 bases sitting between them. CDR3 length equals 16 residues. CDR3 nucleotide sequence: TGTGCCAGCAGTTTTTCGGCAGGGGAAAGGTCCTACGAGCAGTACTTC. Residues: CASSFSAGERSYEQYF.

This clonotype was found many times. In nucleotides, the CDR3 is TGCGCCAGCAGCACCCACCAAGAGACCCAGTACTTC. This translates into CASSTHQETQYF. The chain recombines TRBV5-1 with TRBJ2-5; D remains unclear. Germline-derived CDR1 and CDR2 are SGHRS and YFSETQ. The V end lost 4 bases, the J end lost 0 bases, and 4 bases lay between the germline ends. The CDR3 is made up of 12 amino acids.

This clonotype was counted at least ten times. This chain joins TRBV20-1 and TRBJ2-1; D unclear. The CDR3 covers 11 residues. The V and J ends lost 6 bases and 9 bases respectively, with 12 bases between them. Germline CDR1 is DFQATT and CDR2 is SNEGSKA (reference sequence). The DNA for the CDR3 is TGCAGTGCCGTCCCTCTTTCTGAGCAGTTCTTC. This encodes CSAVPLSEQFF.

This clonotype was observed many times. The chain uses TRBV5-6 and TRBJ1-1; D may be TRBD1 (5 bases). Germline V gene lookup returns CDR1 SGHDT and CDR2 YYEEEE. The CDR3 consists of 14 residues. Trimming pared 1 base from V and 3 bases from J, leaving 10 bases between. CDR3 loop: CASSLTGQDTEAFF. As DNA, the CDR3 is TGTGCCAGCAGCTTGACAGGACAAGACACTGAAGCTTTCTTT.

At least ten counts were recorded for this clonotype. V usage is TRBV20-1 and J usage is TRBJ2-5, with 9 bases matching TRBD2. The CDR3 is 14 amino acids. The V segment lost 6 bases and the J segment 4 bases; nucleotides outside the gene matches: 9. CDR1 and CDR2 from the germline V gene are DFQATT and SNEGSKA (reference sequence). The CDR3 DNA follows: TGCAGTGCCAACTCGGAACTAGCGGGAGAGACCCAGTACTTC. Translated, it gives CSANSELAGETQYF.

V is TRBV4-1 and J is TRBJ1-2; D not resolved. Germline CDR1 reads MGHRA; CDR2 reads YSYEKL. This CDR3 comprises 17 residues. The V gene lost 0 bases and the J gene lost 1 base, with 15 bases spanning the gap. The CDR3 is CASSQDQLEGDNYGYTF. The DNA for the CDR3 is TGCGCCAGCAGCCAAGATCAACTGGAGGGAGATAACTATGGCTACACCTTC.